The text below deals with one T cell receptor (beta chain). What it recognizes is unknown. The time point: newly diagnosed GD, antithyroid drugs for less than 3 months. PBMC-extracted RNA yielded the TCR library. An endocrinology department located in Xi'an, China, was where the patients came from. The data were obtained in a study of regulatory T cells in long-lasting Graves disease. Findings of the study overall: Persistent disease favored TRBV28, TRBJ1-2 and TRBJ2-5.

This CDR3 comprises 14 residues. CDR1 and CDR2 (germline): KGHDR, SFDVKD. The J segment lost 5 bases and the V segment lost 3 bases, leaving 6 bases of the junction unmatched. With iRepertoire HTBI primers and Arm-PCR of CDR3 regions, TCR beta libraries were built. MiXCR, applied by TCRdb to the multiplex PCR reads, yields one record per CDR3 protein. The sample shows a few hundred thousand distinct CDR3 sequences, around 17% of them seen only once. These data were also filed under a second study, of T cells in Graves' hyperthyroidism and ophthalmopathy.

The source of this sequence is a woman between 18 and 29 years old with Graves disease. The sequenced sample was peripheral blood mononuclear cells (PBMCs), obtained at new diagnosis, from a patient treated with antithyroid drugs. The rearrangement joins TRBV24-1 to TRBJ2-7; 7 positions match TRBD2. The CDR3 here is CATSDPRGSDEQYF. DNA of the CDR3: TGTGCCACCAGTGATCCTCGCGGGAGCGACGAGCAGTACTTC.